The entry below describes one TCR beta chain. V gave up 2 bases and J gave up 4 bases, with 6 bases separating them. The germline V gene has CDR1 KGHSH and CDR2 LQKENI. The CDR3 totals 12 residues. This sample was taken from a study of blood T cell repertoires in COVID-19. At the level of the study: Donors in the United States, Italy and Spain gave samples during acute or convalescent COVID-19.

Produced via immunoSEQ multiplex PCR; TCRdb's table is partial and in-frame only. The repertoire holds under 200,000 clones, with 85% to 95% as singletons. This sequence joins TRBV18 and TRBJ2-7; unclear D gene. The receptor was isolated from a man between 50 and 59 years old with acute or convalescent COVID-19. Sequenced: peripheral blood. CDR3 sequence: CASSPGRYEQYF. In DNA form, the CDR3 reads TGTGCCAGCTCACCAGGGCGTTACGAGCAGTACTTC. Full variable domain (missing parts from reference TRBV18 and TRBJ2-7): NAGVMQNPRHLVRRRGQEARLRCSPMKGHSHVYWYRQLPEEGLKFMVYLQKENIIDESGMPKERFSAEFPKEGPSILRIQQVVRGDSAAYFCASSPGRYEQYFGPGTRLTVT.